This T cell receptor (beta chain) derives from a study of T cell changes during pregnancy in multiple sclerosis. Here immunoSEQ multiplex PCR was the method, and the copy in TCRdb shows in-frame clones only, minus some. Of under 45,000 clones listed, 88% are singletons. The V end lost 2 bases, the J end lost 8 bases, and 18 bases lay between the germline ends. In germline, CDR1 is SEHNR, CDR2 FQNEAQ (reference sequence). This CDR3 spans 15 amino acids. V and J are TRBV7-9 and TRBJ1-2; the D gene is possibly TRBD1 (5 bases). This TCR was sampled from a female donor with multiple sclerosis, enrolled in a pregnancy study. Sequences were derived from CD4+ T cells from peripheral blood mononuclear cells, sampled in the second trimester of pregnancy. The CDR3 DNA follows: TGTGCCAGCAGCTTACCGACAGAGGAAGATTCAGGCTACACCTTC. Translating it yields CASSLPTEEDSGYTF.